The clone carrying this TCR beta chain came up a few times. As yet, its antigen is unknown. The entry originates in a study of identical twins. Points from the study as a whole: Zero-insertion findings could be partly confounded by invariant cells (MAIT and iNKT cells).

One entry per CDR3 protein, called by TCRdb with MiXCR from the 5' RACE reads. The table has about 890,000 distinct CDR3 sequences, 9% to 15% seen once; the top ten hold around 1.6%. This sample was shared with a second study, whose subject was yellow fever vaccine responses in identical twins. In that study: Convergence reportedly seemed to mark part of the twins' vaccine T cell response, with personalization marking the rest.

Sequencing was carried out using PBMCs. The origin of this receptor is a woman aged 18-29 years in good health.

The CDR3 sequence: CASSATSGGVEQYF. The DNA for the CDR3 is TGTGCCAGCAGTGCGACTAGCGGGGGAGTAGAGCAGTACTTC. The chain links TRBV6-1 to TRBJ2-7; 12 bases fit TRBD2. The CDR3 is made up of 14 amino acids. Germline V CDR1 and CDR2: MNHNS, SASEGT. J gave up 7 bases and V 4 bases, and 5 bases lay outside the gene matches.